In this sample, the clone carrying this T cell receptor (beta chain) turned up once. Recruited during active infection, patients (from Seattle) were subsequently followed longitudinally. In the study's own analysis: Reference gene primer amplification in the assay estimated nucleated cell counts. Clones were sequenced by immunoSEQ multiplex PCR, and TCRdb holds only the in-frame ones, with some missing. That table is the source of V, J and clone size, and D and trimming were worked out from the DNA. The sample comprises roughly 160,000 clones, around nine tenths of which are singletons, and about 9.4% rests with the top ten. CDR1 LGHDT and CDR2 YNNKEL come from the germline V gene (reference sequence). This CDR3 is built from 16 residues. V shed 4 bases and J 1 base; nucleotides not matched to a gene: 6. This specimen belongs to a study of blood T cell repertoires in COVID-19. Study information: Acute-phase and convalescent COVID-19 samples originated in the United States, Italy and Spain. The cDNA or gDNA used as material had been derived from T cells, B-cell-depleted T cells, or PBMCs.

The source material was peripheral blood. The TCR comes from a woman in her seventies with COVID-19, enrolled during active disease. The V gene is TRBV3-1 (or the pseudogene TRBV3-2), the J gene TRBJ2-2, with 7 bases aligning to TRBD1. The CDR3 DNA reads as TGTGCCAGCAGCCGAGCCCGACAGGGGAACACCGGGGAGCTGTTTTTT. Protein: CASSRARQGNTGELFF.